This T cell receptor beta chain came from a study of T cells in Graves' hyperthyroidism and ophthalmopathy. Germline CDR1 and CDR2: PRHDT and FYEKMQ (reference sequence). The J segment lost 7 bases and the V segment lost 4 bases, leaving 9 bases of the junction unmatched. The CDR3 sequence is 15 residues long. TCR beta CDR3 region amplification was performed from RNA transcripts. Primed by the HTBI set, a first-round RT-PCR was run on the TCR CDR3. MiXCR, applied by TCRdb to the multiplex PCR reads, yields one record per CDR3 protein. Of around 420,000 distinct CDR3 sequences listed, about a sixth are singletons. This clonotype has ten or more counts.

The specimen was blood. This TCR was sampled from a woman aged 18-30 years with Graves' hyperthyroidism. The chain joins TRBV13 to TRBJ1-2, with 10 bases matching TRBD1. CDR3 residues: CASSSPGQGLGGYTF. The CDR3 DNA reads TGTGCCAGCAGCTCGCCGGGACAGGGGCTTGGTGGCTACACCTTC.